The T cell receptor beta chain under discussion was sequenced for a study of CD8 T cells in ankylosing spondylitis. Study-level results: Disease-linked clones proved CD8+ and comparatively uncommon in peripheral blood. Reportedly, disease-linked clones are significantly enriched in ankylosing spondylitis patients' matched synovial fluid. Typical of ankylosing spondylitis blood, it appeared, was a TCR beta motif of under 10 highly homologous variants. Several of the motif variants were reported before in synovial fluid and blood from reactive arthritis.

At least ten counts were recorded for this clonotype. The antigen is unknown. Quantitative 5'-RACE with molecular barcodes was used to make the TCR beta libraries. TCRdb re-called the 5' RACE reads through MiXCR, storing one row per CDR3 protein. This table has a few hundred thousand distinct CDR3 sequences, roughly 8% appearing once. The CDR3 covers 15 residues. Germline V gene lookup returns CDR1 LGHDT and CDR2 YNNKEL (reference sequence). V lost 6 bases and J 0 bases, leaving 12 bases between the germline ends. The receptor was derived from a male donor with ankylosing spondylitis. Sequencing input: blood, either unsorted or a sorted T cell fraction (not recorded which). This chain connects TRBV3-1 to TRBJ2-1; D tentatively fits TRBD1 or TRBD2 (6 bases each). As DNA, the CDR3 is TGTGCCAGCAGGTCCACGGGGGCCTCCTACAATGAGCAGTTCTTC. Encoded protein: CASRSTGASYNEQFF.